This T cell receptor beta chain is from a study of T cell changes during pregnancy in multiple sclerosis. Repertoires were generated with immunoSEQ multiplex PCR, while TCRdb's copy carries only in-frame clones and drops some. Of about 110,000 clones in the sample, around 90% were seen once. Deletions cut 0 bases from V and 2 bases from J, with 10 bases between. Germline lookup yields CDR1 MGHRA and CDR2 YSYEKL. The CDR3 contains 15 residues. The sample holds one count of this clone. The TCR originated in a female donor with multiple sclerosis, enrolled in a pregnancy study. This chain uses TRBV4-1 with TRBJ1-2, with D perhaps TRBD1 (6 bases). Sequencing used peripheral blood, obtained after pregnancy. CDR3: CASSQEWGLNYGYTF. As DNA, the CDR3 is TGCGCCAGCAGCCAAGAATGGGGGCTAAACTATGGCTACACCTTC.